Below, 31 T cell receptor beta chains from the same sample are listed, as sequenced in a study of cytomegalovirus exposure and HLA in healthy donors. Sequencing used immunoSEQ multiplex PCR; TCRdb keeps in-frame clones, though not all of them. The sample shows under 200,000 clones, about 90% of them seen only once. Sequences were obtained from PBMCs. The receptors stem from a woman aged 18-29 years in good health and CMV-seropositive.

The CDR3 DNA is TGTGCCTGGAGTGTACGCGGGGAACTCACTGAAGCTTTCTTT. Amino acids: CAWSVRGELTEAFF. The chain is built from TRBV30 and TRBJ1-1, with no clear D. V shed 0 bases and J shed 4 bases, with 12 bases lying between them. Looked up from germline, CDR1 is GTSNPN and CDR2 is SVGIG (reference sequence). This CDR3 comprises 14 residues.

V gene TRBV7-9 combines with J gene TRBJ1-2; D remains ambiguous. Germline lookup yields CDR1 SEHNR and CDR2 FQNEAQ (reference sequence). Trimming took 5 bases from V and 2 from J, leaving 21 bases between them. The length of the CDR3 is 17 residues. The CDR3, as DNA: TGTGCCAGCAGCATTCCAGAGAATTTAAGGAGGAACTATGGCTACACCTTC. It codes for CASSIPENLRRNYGYTF.

This chain links TRBV2 with TRBJ2-2, with 7 bases identical to TRBD1. V was pared by 8 bases and J by 4 bases, with 4 bases of the junction left unmatched. This CDR3 has 13 residues. Germline assignment: CDR1 SNHLY and CDR2 FYNNEI. The CDR3 is CASVNRGTGELFF. The CDR3 DNA sequence: TGTGCCAGCGTAAACAGGGGCACCGGGGAGCTGTTTTTT.

The chain employs TRBV7-2 and TRBJ2-5; D might be TRBD2 (6 bases). The germline gives CDR1 SGHTA, CDR2 FQGNSA. The CDR3 consists of 16 residues. V was shortened by 5 bases and J by 1 base, with 17 bases between the two germline ends. The CDR3, as DNA: TGTGCCAGCAGCCGAAGACTAGGGGCATCCCAAGAGACCCAGTACTTC. This sequence encodes CASSRRLGASQETQYF. The whole variable domain, remainder taken from reference TRBV7-2 and TRBJ2-5, is GAGVSQSPSNKVTEKGKDVELRCDPISGHTALYWYRQSLGQGLEFLIYFQGNSAPDKSGLPSDRFSAERTGGSVSTLTIQRTQQEDSAVYLCASSRRLGASQETQYFGPGTRLLVL.

V is TRBV28 and J is TRBJ2-7, with TRBD2 as a possible D gene (6 bases). Germline V CDR1 and CDR2: MDHEN, SYDVKM. V lost 4 bases and J 3 bases, leaving 16 bases between the germline ends. The CDR3 has 15 amino acids. Here the CDR3 DNA reads TGTGCCAGCAGTTCACGACTAGAAGGGCTCTACGAGCAGTACTTC. Encoded protein: CASSSRLEGLYEQYF.

V and J are TRBV9 and TRBJ2-3; D gene uncertain. Germline lookup yields CDR1 SGDLS and CDR2 YYNGEE. Deletions cut 4 bases from V and 3 bases from J, with 12 bases between. This CDR3 is 14 amino acids long. In DNA form, the CDR3 reads TGTGCCAGCAGCAATTCTCACTTTACAGATACGCAGTATTTT. Translating it yields CASSNSHFTDTQYF.

J is TRBJ2-3 and V is TRBV30; 7 positions agree with TRBD2. V dropped 0 bases and J dropped 1; count of bases not matched to a gene: 4. The CDR3 is 15 residues long. CDR1 is GTSNPN, CDR2 SVGIG, per germline (reference sequence). CDR3 in amino acids: CAWSVPAGRTDTQYF. The CDR3 bases are TGTGCCTGGAGTGTTCCAGCGGGGCGCACAGATACGCAGTATTTT.

The rearrangement uses TRBV11-2 and TRBJ2-7, with D possibly matching TRBD2 (5 bases). The V gene's germline CDR1 is SGHAT and CDR2 FQNNGV. V was cut by 1 base and J by 2 bases, with 12 bases left in between. The CDR3 runs 15 residues. CDR3 in DNA: TGTGCCAGCAGCTTAGGCGACTCGGGGACCTACGAGCAGTACTTC. It codes for CASSLGDSGTYEQYF.

This chain uses TRBV27 with TRBJ2-1; 8 nucleotides align to TRBD2. J was trimmed by 3 bases and V by 2 bases; bases with no gene match: 0. From germline, CDR1 is MNHEY and CDR2 SMNVEV (reference sequence). CDR3 size: 14 residues. The CDR3 sequence: CASSLAGGYNEQFF. CDR3 coding DNA: TGTGCCAGCAGTTTAGCGGGGGGCTACAATGAGCAGTTCTTC.

The CDR3 is CASSRDRADEKLFF. The CDR3, as DNA: TGTGCCAGCAGCCGGGACAGGGCGGATGAAAAACTGTTTTTT. V and J are TRBV7-9 and TRBJ1-4; 9 bases are a match to TRBD1. Germline values: CDR1 SEHNR, CDR2 FQNEAQ (reference sequence). There are 14 residues in the CDR3. Trimming removed 5 bases from V and 6 bases from J; junction bases left unmatched: 4. Supplemented by reference TRBV7-9 and TRBJ1-4, the full variable domain reads DTGVSQNPRHKITKRGQNVTFRCDPISEHNRLYWYRQTLGQGPEFLTYFQNEAQLEKSRLLSDRFSAERPKGSFSTLEIQRTEQGDSAMYLCASSRDRADEKLFFGSGTQLSVL.

This clone was detected only once. The chain is built from TRBV4-2 and TRBJ2-1, with a possible D match to TRBD2 (6 bases). V dropped 2 bases and J dropped 4 bases, with 24 bases sitting between them. Germline V lookup: CDR1 LGHNA, CDR2 YNFKEQ. The CDR3 length is 19 residues. CDR3 region: CASSQQSGLFSGLYNEQFF. The CDR3, as DNA: TGTGCCAGCAGCCAACAATCAGGACTATTCTCTGGTCTATACAATGAGCAGTTCTTC.

The chain is built from TRBV10-3 and TRBJ2-7; 7 bases agree with TRBD1. The CDR3 is 13 residues long. The ends lost 10 bases at V and 0 bases at J; junction bases unmatched: 6. Per the germline V gene, CDR1 is ENHRY and CDR2 is SYGVKD. CDR3 sequence: CATLRDSSYEQYF. CDR3 in DNA: TGTGCCACGCTCCGGGACAGCTCCTACGAGCAGTACTTC.

V and J are TRBV6-4 and TRBJ2-3, with TRBD1 matching over 9 bases. V trimming: 5 bases; J trimming: 1 base; junction bases outside the gene matches: 7. Germline CDR1 reads MRHNA; CDR2 reads SNTAGT. The CDR3 loop spans 16 amino acids. CDR3 coding DNA: TGTGCCAGCAGTCCAACAGGGGGCAAGGGCACAGATACGCAGTATTTT. Translated, it gives CASSPTGGKGTDTQYF.

The V and J genes are TRBV4-1 and TRBJ2-3; D remains unclear. Deletions cut 1 base from V and 0 bases from J, with 5 bases between. CDR3 length: 14 residues. Germline CDR1 MGHRA, CDR2 YSYEKL. CDR3 in amino acids: CASSQAVSTDTQYF. In DNA form, the CDR3 reads TGCGCCAGCAGCCAAGCTGTAAGCACAGATACGCAGTATTTT.

V gene TRBV30 combines with J gene TRBJ1-1; maybe TRBD1 (5 bases). V lost 4 bases and J lost 0, with 15 bases in between. Germline-derived CDR1 and CDR2 are GTSNPN and SVGIG (reference sequence). The CDR3 is 15 residues long. CDR3: CAWKEGSIMNTEAFF. For the CDR3, the DNA is TGTGCCTGGAAGGAGGGGAGTATTATGAACACTGAAGCTTTCTTT. The complete variable domain, with remaining parts taken from reference TRBV30 and TRBJ1-1, reads SQTIHQWPATLVQPVGSPLSLECTVEGTSNPNLYWYRQAAGRGLQLLFYSVGIGQISSEVPQNLSASRPQDRQFILSSKKLLLSDSGFYLCAWKEGSIMNTEAFFGQGTRLTVV.

This clone was detected once. The V gene is TRBV19, the J gene TRBJ2-7; 9 bases match TRBD1. Germline V lookup: CDR1 LNHDA, CDR2 SQIVND (reference sequence). The CDR3 loop spans 13 amino acids. With V trimmed by 7 bases and J by 5 bases, 6 bases remained unmatched. DNA for the CDR3: TGTGCCAGTAAACAGGGGGCTGAGAACGAGCAGTACTTC. Its translation: CASKQGAENEQYF.

This chain uses TRBV4-1 with TRBJ2-1; D not resolved. CDR1 and CDR2 (germline): MGHRA, YSYEKL. Trimming cost V 2 bases and J 5 bases, with 10 bases left between them. The CDR3 is made up of 14 amino acids. The CDR3, as DNA: TGCGCCAGCAGCCAACCGTCCGAGGACAATGAGCAGTTCTTC. Amino acid sequence: CASSQPSEDNEQFF.

As DNA, the CDR3 is TGTGCCAGCTCACCCCAGGGGGCTAGCGGGAGAGTGTACGAGCAGTACTTC. It encodes CASSPQGASGRVYEQYF. The rearrangement uses TRBV18 and TRBJ2-7; 10 bases align to TRBD2. The J segment lost 4 bases and the V segment lost 3 bases, leaving 12 bases of the junction unmatched. Germline V gene lookup returns CDR1 KGHSH and CDR2 LQKENI. This CDR3 comprises 17 residues.

This chain uses TRBV11-3 with TRBJ2-2, with D possibly being TRBD2 (7 bases). Between the trimmed V and J ends, which lost 5 bases and 6 bases, there was a span of 10 bases. Germline loops: CDR1 SGHNT, CDR2 YENEEA. The CDR3 runs 13 residues. The CDR3 region is CASSGGAAGELFF. Written as DNA, the CDR3 is TGTGCCAGCAGCGGGGGGGCGGCCGGGGAGCTGTTTTTT. Full variable domain (outside the CDR3, taken from reference TRBV11-3 and TRBJ2-2): EAGVVQSPRYKIIEKKQPVAFWCNPISGHNTLYWYLQNLGQGPELLIRYENEEAVDDSQLPKDRFSAERLKGVDSTLKIQPAELGDSAVYLCASSGGAAGELFFGEGSRLTVL.

This sequence joins TRBV13 and TRBJ2-7; 7 bases align to TRBD2. The CDR3 sequence is 13 residues long. Per germline, CDR1 PRHDT and CDR2 FYEKMQ (reference sequence). Trimming took 7 bases from V and 2 from J; bases not matched to a gene: 5. The CDR3 here is CASTLGGAYEQYF. The CDR3 nucleotides read TGTGCCAGCACCCTGGGGGGGGCCTACGAGCAGTACTTC.

This chain joins TRBV4-1 and TRBJ2-1, with D perhaps TRBD2 (5 bases). CDR3 size: 15 residues. Germline CDR1 is MGHRA and CDR2 is YSYEKL. The V end lost 0 bases, the J end lost 9 bases, and 15 bases lay between the germline ends. CDR3 sequence: CASSQEAGSAPEQFF. CDR3 nucleotide sequence: TGCGCCAGCAGCCAAGAGGCGGGTTCGGCGCCTGAGCAGTTCTTC.

This chain links TRBV14 with TRBJ2-3; D not certain. Trimming took 2 bases from V and 3 from J, leaving 9 bases between them. Germline V gives CDR1 SGHDN, CDR2 FVKESK. The CDR3 is 14 amino acids. CDR3 loop: CASSQRRSTDTQYF. The CDR3 DNA is TGTGCCAGCAGCCAACGGAGATCGACAGATACGCAGTATTTT.

The chain combines TRBV6-1 with TRBJ2-5; 8 bases fit TRBD1. The assigned J gene may be wrong: the sequence end matches TRBJ2-7 better. The CDR3 spans 14 residues. Germline V lookup: CDR1 MNHNS, CDR2 SASEGT. The CDR3 reads CASKEDAGGREQYF. CDR3 sequence (DNA): TGTGCCAGCAAAGAAGACGCAGGGGGCCGCGAGCAGTACTTC.

The V and J genes are TRBV28 and TRBJ1-3; D remains unclear. Germline CDR1 is MDHEN and CDR2 is SYDVKM. There are 17 residues in the CDR3. V lost 5 bases and J lost 5, with 22 bases in between. CDR3 region: CASSPRLRETRRNTIYF. CDR3 DNA sequence: TGTGCCAGCAGTCCCCGTCTAAGGGAAACTAGAAGAAACACCATATATTTT.

The chain has TRBV4-2 and TRBJ2-3; TRBD2 matches 10 bases. J lost 2 bases, V lost 0 bases, and 8 bases had no gene match. The CDR3 runs 18 residues. Germline V gives CDR1 LGHNA, CDR2 YNFKEQ. The CDR3 sequence: CASSQDLVAGGLTDTQYF. DNA for the CDR3: TGTGCCAGCAGCCAAGATTTGGTAGCGGGAGGCCTCACAGATACGCAGTATTTT.

The V and J genes are TRBV27 and TRBJ2-1; 8 bases map to TRBD2. CDR3 length: 17 amino acids. The germline gives CDR1 MNHEY, CDR2 SMNVEV (reference sequence). The V and J ends lost 5 bases and 5 bases, in that order; junction bases with no gene match: 14. DNA for the CDR3: TGTGCCAGCAGTCCAAGCCCAGCGGGAGAATGGGACAATGAGCAGTTCTTC. Protein product: CASSPSPAGEWDNEQFF.

In this sample, this clone turned up a few times. The chain uses TRBV5-6 and TRBJ1-6; tentatively, D is TRBD1 (5 bases). V was shortened by 4 bases and J by 6 bases, with 14 bases between the two germline ends. Germline CDR1 reads SGHDT; CDR2 reads YYEEEE. The CDR3 has 15 amino acids. The DNA for the CDR3 is TGTGCCAGCAGCCCAGGACATAGCACTAATTCACCCCTCCACTTT. Protein: CASSPGHSTNSPLHF.

The chain uses TRBV7-9 and TRBJ2-7; TRBD2 aligns across 7 bases. V trimming: 7 bases; J trimming: 5 bases; junction bases outside the gene matches: 2. The CDR3 covers 11 residues. The germline gives CDR1 SEHNR, CDR2 FQNEAQ (reference sequence). CDR3: CASNREDEQYF. The CDR3 DNA is TGTGCCAGCAACCGGGAGGACGAGCAGTACTTC.

The rearrangement links TRBV28 to TRBJ2-5, with 9 bases matching TRBD1. CDR3 length equals 15 residues. The germline V gene encodes CDR1 MDHEN and CDR2 SYDVKM. V lost 1 base and J lost 8; bases outside the gene matches: 8. CDR3 amino acids: CASSLLGDRGSTQYF. In DNA, the CDR3 is TGTGCCAGCAGTTTATTGGGAGACAGGGGGTCCACCCAGTACTTC.

The rearrangement uses TRBV14 and TRBJ2-1, with 10 nucleotides matching TRBD2. The germline gives CDR1 SGHDN, CDR2 FVKESK. V shed 0 bases and J 7 bases; nucleotides not matched to a gene: 12. This CDR3 spans 18 amino acids. The chain's CDR3 is CASSQDPVLAGVTNEQFF. The CDR3 coding sequence is TGTGCCAGCAGCCAAGATCCTGTCCTAGCGGGAGTGACGAATGAGCAGTTCTTC. Based on the CDR3 plus reference TRBV14 and TRBJ2-1, the full variable domain is EAGVTQFPSHSVIEKGQTVTLRCDPISGHDNLYWYRRVMGKEIKFLLHFVKESKQDESGMPNNRFLAERTGGTYSTLKVQPAELEDSGVYFCASSQDPVLAGVTNEQFFGPGTRLTVL.

The J gene is TRBJ1-2, the V gene TRBV15, with 8 bases identical to TRBD1. Per the germline V gene, CDR1 is LNHNV and CDR2 is YYDKDF (reference sequence). With 0 bases clipped from V and 6 bases from J, the junction kept 6 bases outside the gene matches. The CDR3 extends over 15 amino acids. The CDR3 DNA sequence: TGTGCCACCAGCAGAGATAGGGACAGGAACCATGGCTACACCTTC. Protein sequence: CATSRDRDRNHGYTF. The whole variable domain, remainder taken from reference TRBV15 and TRBJ1-2, is DAMVIQNPRYQVTQFGKPVTLSCSQTLNHNVMYWYQQKSSQAPKLLFHYYDKDFNNEADTPDNFQSRRPNTSFCFLDIRSPGLGDTAMYLCATSRDRDRNHGYTFGSGTRLTVV.